This TCR beta chain came from a study of blood T cell repertoires in COVID-19. Whole-study context: Spain, Italy and the United States supplied samples that represented acute and convalescent COVID-19. Sources were T cells, B-cell-depleted T cells, or PBMCs; the material itself was cDNA or gDNA.

Study members were between 18 and 89 years old and lived in roughly 24 US regions. Exposed participants came across a COVID-19 case within 2 weeks before study entry. CDR1 is LNHNV, CDR2 YYDKDF, per germline (reference sequence). V dropped 3 bases and J dropped 5 bases, with 16 bases sitting between them. The CDR3 runs to 15 residues. The table lists this clone with a few counts. Data came from immunoSEQ multiplex PCR; TCRdb stores just in-frame clones and leaves some out. The sample lists hundreds of thousands of clones; about 80% were seen once. This chain connects TRBV15 to TRBJ1-1; the D gene is possibly TRBD1 (6 bases). The sample taken for sequencing was PBMCs or T cells enriched from blood (not recorded which). The source is a woman between 50 and 59 years old who had been exposed to COVID-19. CDR3 coding DNA: TGTGCCACCAGCAGGACAGGCCGCCAGGGTACTGAAGCTTTCTTT. Its protein product is CATSRTGRQGTEAFF.